Presented here are 9 T cell receptor beta chains from one specimen sequenced in a study of blood T cells in healthy people across ages. The second PCR ran roughly 6 to 11 cycles with a sample-barcoded 5' primer and J-beta primers. One entry per CDR3 protein, called by TCRdb with MiXCR from the 5' RACE reads. The sample carries about 1.6 million distinct CDR3 sequences, around 36% recorded once. Sample: blood. The receptors here all came from a woman aged 25 to 45 in good health.

This chain joins TRBV5-5 and TRBJ2-7; the D gene could be TRBD1 or TRBD2 (7 bases each). The germline V gene encodes CDR1 SGHKS and CDR2 YYEKEE (reference sequence). Trimming shortened V by 3 bases and J by 2 bases, and 12 bases separated the two germline ends. The CDR3 runs to 14 residues. CDR3 bases: TGTGCCAGCAGCTGGGACAGCGGGGCCTACGAGCAGTACTTC. This encodes CASSWDSGAYEQYF.

The chain uses TRBV5-1 and TRBJ1-4; D is perhaps TRBD1 (5 bases). The CDR3 is 17 residues long. With 0 bases removed from V and 0 bases from J, the gap between germline ends came to 12 bases. Germline V gene lookup returns CDR1 SGHRS and CDR2 YFSETQ. CDR3 loop: CASSLDLGAATNEKLFF. The CDR3 bases are TGCGCCAGCAGCTTGGATCTAGGGGCTGCAACTAATGAAAAACTGTTTTTT.

The rearrangement joins TRBV4-1 to TRBJ1-1; 7 bases map to TRBD1. Germline V gives CDR1 MGHRA, CDR2 YSYEKL. The CDR3 covers 15 residues. With 1 base clipped from V and 5 bases from J, the junction kept 7 bases outside the gene matches. CDR3 nucleotides: TGCGCCAGCAGCCAAGGGGACAGACCGTCAACTGAAGCTTTCTTT. Translating it yields CASSQGDRPSTEAFF.

This clonotype occurred a few times. V usage is TRBV6-1 and J usage is TRBJ2-1; perhaps D is TRBD1 or TRBD2 (5 bases each). With 2 bases removed from V and 4 bases from J, the gap between germline ends came to 18 bases. Germline CDR1 is MNHNS and CDR2 is SASEGT. The CDR3 has 17 residues. The CDR3 region is CASSERRWGKEYNEQFF. The CDR3 nucleotides are TGTGCCAGCAGTGAACGGAGGTGGGGGAAGGAATACAATGAGCAGTTCTTC.

V gene TRBV30 combines with J gene TRBJ1-2; D gene uncertain. CDR1 and CDR2 from the germline V gene are GTSNPN and SVGIG (reference sequence). The CDR3 totals 11 residues. With 2 bases removed from V and 3 bases from J, the gap between germline ends came to 4 bases. The CDR3 region has the DNA TGTGCCTGGAGTCGAGACTATGGCTACACCTTC. Amino acid sequence: CAWSRDYGYTF.

This clonotype has at least ten counts. CDR3 residues: CASGTREQFF. CDR3 DNA: TGTGCCAGTGGCACTCGGGAGCAGTTCTTC. The J gene is TRBJ2-1, the V gene TRBV19, with D unclear. In germline, CDR1 is LNHDA, CDR2 SQIVND (reference sequence). V lost 8 bases, J lost 10 bases, and 9 bases lay in between. The CDR3 loop spans 10 amino acids. Together with reference TRBV19 and TRBJ2-1, the CDR3 gives the full variable domain: DGGITQSPKYLFRKEGQNVTLSCEQNLNHDAMYWYRQDPGQGLRLIYYSQIVNDFQKGDIAEGYSVSREKKESFPLTVTSAQKNPTAFYLCASGTREQFFGPGTRLTVL.

The J gene is TRBJ2-5, the V gene TRBV6-6, with 8 positions matching TRBD1. The J call may be mistaken, given a closer DNA end match to TRBJ2-7. The CDR3 has 14 residues. Germline lookup yields CDR1 MNHNY and CDR2 SVGAGI (reference sequence). In DNA form, the CDR3 reads TGTGCCAGCAGACCTCGACAGGGGCCTAACGAGCAGTACTTC. Protein product: CASRPRQGPNEQYF.

This clonotype was seen more than once but under ten times. The chain recombines TRBV11-2 with TRBJ2-1; TRBD1 matches at 7 bases. Germline V gene sequence: CDR1 SGHAT, CDR2 FQNNGV. V was clipped by 0 bases and J by 7 bases; unmatched bases: 15. This CDR3 is 18 amino acids long. The CDR3 bases are TGTGCCAGCAGCTTAGATCGGGGTCTTTCGGCCAGGGGGAATGAGCAGTTCTTC. Residues: CASSLDRGLSARGNEQFF.

The CDR3 coding sequence is TGTGCCAGCAGCCAAGATTGGCAAGGAAGTTATGGCTACACCTTC. Translating gives CASSQDWQGSYGYTF. The genes are TRBV3-1 and TRBJ1-2, with D hard to call. The CDR3 extends over 15 amino acids. Germline CDR1 is LGHDT and CDR2 is YNNKEL (reference sequence). With 0 bases removed from V and 5 bases from J, the gap between germline ends came to 13 bases.